There are many counts of the clone carrying this TCR beta chain. The antigen remains undetermined. Combining a sample-barcoded 5' primer with a J-beta primer mix, a second PCR ran for 7 to 11 cycles. Each cDNA was tagged by a template-switch adaptor containing 12 random nucleotides. Using its own MiXCR run on the 5' RACE reads, TCRdb lists one record per CDR3 protein. The table records about 640,000 distinct CDR3 sequences, under 30% of them present only once. From germline, CDR1 is SGHDT and CDR2 YYEEEE. CDR3 length equals 15 residues. The data derive from a study of blood T cells in healthy people across ages. Study outcomes and limitations: Both higher diversity and more naive CD4+ cells marked long-lived donors when set against aged donors.

The origin of this receptor is a woman of 80 years or more in good health. V is TRBV5-6 and J is TRBJ2-1; unclear D gene. The DNA end is a closer match to TRBJ2-7, so the J assignment may be wrong. Sequencing was done on a sample of blood. The CDR3: CASRSPGSSYNEQYF. The CDR3, as DNA: TGTGCCAGCAGGTCCCCTGGCAGCTCCTACAATGAGCAGTACTTC.